This T cell receptor beta chain is drawn from a study of cytomegalovirus exposure and HLA in healthy donors. General study findings and limits: Common viral pathogens seemed, in a later analysis, to connect with several of the most significant clusters.

Trimming cost V 5 bases and J 3 bases; bases outside gene matches: 9. The CDR3 loop spans 16 amino acids. Germline V gives CDR1 MGHRA, CDR2 YSYEKL. The table lists this clone with a count of one. Antigen specificity is unknown. 13 Jbeta primers and 60 Vbeta primers were used for the PCR. TCRdb's table, derived via immunoSEQ multiplex PCR, lists solely in-frame clones and lacks some. This sample has roughly 120,000 clones, with around 60% found just once. The genes are TRBV4-1 and TRBJ2-3; TRBD2 agrees at 9 bases. The source of this sequence is a woman aged 35 to 49 in good health and CMV-seropositive. The source material was PBMCs. The CDR3 reads CASSGRLTSGTDTQYF. CDR3 coding DNA: TGCGCCAGCAGCGGACGCCTGACTAGCGGAACAGATACGCAGTATTTT.